The rows below give T cell receptor beta chains drawn from one sample of a study of cytomegalovirus exposure and HLA in healthy donors. Sequencing was performed with immunoSEQ multiplex PCR; in TCRdb, only in-frame clones are kept and a portion is missing. The table has about 160,000 clones, more than 70% seen once. Sequencing input: PBMCs. Every receptor here comes from a woman between 45 and 65 years old in good health and CMV-seropositive. Both conserved end residues are part of each CDR3. For some rows the clone size is stated as once, few or many, or as a class when expanded; others skip it.

clone size	J gene	V gene	CDR3 protein
-	TRBJ1-2	TRBV6-5	CASRFLTGDYGYTF
-	TRBJ2-5	TRBV30	CASGHRQETQYF
-	TRBJ2-5	TRBV9	CASSTWTSGRVETQYF
few	TRBJ2-1	TRBV19	CASKSGTSGTRDNEQFF
-	TRBJ1-2	TRBV4-1	CASLPEPGGNYGYTF
-	TRBJ1-2	TRBV27	CASSGPGSYGYTF
few	TRBJ2-5	TRBV7-2	CASIRTVQETQYF
-	TRBJ1-5	TRBV27	CASSNRRDQPQHF
-	TRBJ1-2	TRBV7-8	CASSARGTGVSTFYGYTF
-	TRBJ1-4	TRBV5-5	CASSLGPGPNEKLFF
once	TRBJ1-4	TRBV2	CASSGVRTNEKLFF
-	TRBJ1-1	TRBV11-2	CASSLVGGWHTEAFF
-	TRBJ2-7	TRBV4-1	CASSQPTGKEYEQYF